Each of the 28 T cell receptor beta chains below was sequenced from the same sample in a study of CD8 T cells in Susac syndrome. With random hexamers, about 0.5 to 1 ug RNA was reverse transcribed. TCRdb processed the immunoSEQ multiplex PCR reads anew with MiXCR; each CDR3 protein has one entry. The top ten hold about 0.28% of the sample, which has about 120,000 distinct CDR3 sequences, around 94% seen once. The sample taken for sequencing was CD8+ T cells from PBMCs. The receptors derive from a human donor with Susac syndrome.

The chain carries TRBV20-1 and TRBJ1-6; 8 positions agree with TRBD1. Per germline, CDR1 DFQATT and CDR2 SNEGSKA (reference sequence). J gave up 5 bases and V 0 bases, and 6 bases lay outside the gene matches. This CDR3 is 16 amino acids long. The CDR3 loop is CSARDQQTGDNSPLHF. CDR3 bases: TGCAGTGCTAGAGATCAGCAGACAGGGGATAATTCACCCCTCCACTTT.

This clonotype occurred once. The chain employs TRBV27 and TRBJ1-6; D may be TRBD1 (5 bases). The CDR3 has 13 residues. The ends were cut back, 5 bases at V and 10 bases at J, with 12 bases in the middle. Germline CDR1 reads MNHEY; CDR2 reads SMNVEV (reference sequence). The CDR3 DNA sequence: TGTGCCAGCAGTACCAGGGAGTACTCACCCCTCCACTTT. This translates into CASSTREYSPLHF.

The chain joins TRBV7-9 to TRBJ1-1; no definite D call. Germline V gene lookup returns CDR1 SEHNR and CDR2 FQNEAQ (reference sequence). The CDR3 extends over 15 amino acids. Trimming took off 7 bases at V and 0 bases at J, with 15 bases between the two ends. The CDR3 DNA is TGTGCCAGCACCCCAAGGGTAGCCATGAACACTGAAGCTTTCTTT. Its translation: CASTPRVAMNTEAFF.

The chain recombines TRBV27 with TRBJ2-3; 7 nucleotides line up with TRBD2. V lost 6 bases and J lost 6; bases outside the gene matches: 3. The germline V gene has CDR1 MNHEY and CDR2 SMNVEV (reference sequence). This CDR3 contains 12 residues. The CDR3 region has the DNA TGTGCCAGCAGGGCCGGGGGGGATACGCAGTATTTT. Its translation is CASRAGGDTQYF.

The chain combines TRBV29-1 with TRBJ2-1; 8 bases match TRBD1. The V gene end was trimmed by 7 bases and the J gene end by 0 bases; junction bases not matched to a gene: 8. CDR1 SQVTM and CDR2 ANQGSEA come from the germline V gene. The CDR3 has 15 residues. DNA for the CDR3: TGCAGCGAAATCGGGACAGGCAGCTCCTACAATGAGCAGTTCTTC. Translated: CSEIGTGSSYNEQFF.

V gene TRBV13 combines with J gene TRBJ2-3, with no clear D. Trimming took off 0 bases at V and 7 bases at J, with 8 bases between the two ends. Germline lookup yields CDR1 PRHDT and CDR2 FYEKMQ (reference sequence). The CDR3 is 13 amino acids. The CDR3, as DNA: TGTGCCAGCAGCTTAGGTCTCCCCAATACGCAGTATTTT. Protein sequence: CASSLGLPNTQYF. The complete variable domain, with remaining parts taken from reference TRBV13 and TRBJ2-3, reads AAGVIQSPRHLIKEKRETATLKCYPIPRHDTVYWYQQGPGQDPQFLISFYEKMQSDKGSIPDRFSAQQFSDYHSELNMSSLELGDSALYFCASSLGLPNTQYFGPGTRLTVL.

This clonotype appeared a single time. The CDR3 reads CASSEGAGRSNQPQHF. The CDR3 DNA reads TGTGCCAGCAGTGAAGGCGCAGGGAGGAGCAATCAGCCCCAGCATTTT. The chain combines TRBV25-1 with TRBJ1-5; D is perhaps TRBD1 (5 bases). CDR1 is MGHDK, CDR2 SYGVNS, per germline. The CDR3 is 16 residues long. Trimming took off 2 bases at V and 1 base at J, with 12 bases between the two ends.

V usage is TRBV18 and J usage is TRBJ1-2; weak D call: TRBD1 (5 bases). V gave up 6 bases and J gave up 2 bases, with 13 bases separating them. CDR3 size: 14 residues. Germline assignment: CDR1 KGHSH and CDR2 LQKENI. The CDR3 spells CASSSGRMNYGYTF. The CDR3 nucleotides are TGTGCCAGCTCTTCGGGACGGATGAACTATGGCTACACCTTC.

This chain connects TRBV5-4 to TRBJ2-3, with 9 bases aligning to TRBD2. The germline V gene encodes CDR1 SGHNT and CDR2 YYREEE (reference sequence). The CDR3 runs to 15 residues. V trimming: 2 bases; J trimming: 0 bases; junction bases outside the gene matches: 1. This chain's CDR3 is CASSFAGGSTDTQYF. The CDR3 coding sequence is TGTGCCAGCAGCTTTGCGGGGGGGAGCACAGATACGCAGTATTTT.

V and J are TRBV12-3 or TRBV12-4 and TRBJ1-5, with D tentatively TRBD1 (5 bases). The CDR3 is made up of 14 amino acids. V lost 6 bases and J 0 bases, leaving 9 bases between the germline ends. The CDR3 here is CASRQGYSNQPQHF. CDR3 in DNA: TGTGCCAGCAGGCAGGGTTATAGCAATCAGCCCCAGCATTTT.

The gene calls are TRBV5-1 and TRBJ2-7; D gene unclear. CDR1 is SGHRS and CDR2 is YFSETQ in the germline V gene. CDR3 length: 13 residues. The ends were cut back, 3 bases at V and 3 bases at J, with 10 bases in the middle. The CDR3 DNA is TGCGCCAGCAGCTGGCTATCATACTACGAGCAGTACTTC. It encodes CASSWLSYYEQYF.

The chain has TRBV4-1 and TRBJ1-2; no clear D gene. Between the trimmed V and J ends, which lost 0 bases and 0 bases, there was a span of 5 bases. The V gene's germline CDR1 is MGHRA and CDR2 YSYEKL. The CDR3 has 14 residues. The CDR3 sequence is CASSQDMTNYGYTF. DNA for the CDR3: TGCGCCAGCAGCCAAGATATGACTAACTATGGCTACACCTTC.

The chain recombines TRBV19 with TRBJ2-7; weak D call: TRBD1 (6 bases). V lost 4 bases to trimming and J lost 1 base, with 11 bases between them. The CDR3 totals 14 residues. The germline CDR1 and CDR2 sequences are LNHDA and SQIVND (reference sequence). CDR3 residues: CASSTSDSSYEQYF. CDR3 nucleotides: TGTGCCAGTAGTACCTCGGACAGTTCCTACGAGCAGTACTTC.

This sequence joins TRBV15 and TRBJ2-7, with 8 bases matching TRBD1. The CDR3 sequence is 18 residues long. The V segment lost 5 bases and the J segment 0 bases; nucleotides outside the gene matches: 15. The V gene's germline CDR1 is LNHNV and CDR2 YYDKDF (reference sequence). The CDR3 DNA reads as TGTGCCACCAGCGGATTCACCTCAGGGGGCAAAAGCTCCTACGAGCAGTACTTC. This sequence encodes CATSGFTSGGKSSYEQYF.

In DNA form, the CDR3 reads TGCAGCGTTTGGGGGACAGGGGCAGGTCAGCCCCAGCATTTT. Amino acid sequence: CSVWGTGAGQPQHF. The rearrangement links TRBV29-1 to TRBJ1-5; 10 nucleotides agree with TRBD1. CDR3 length equals 14 residues. Germline CDR1 reads SQVTM; CDR2 reads ANQGSEA. After removal of 5 bases from V and 6 bases from J, the junction contained 7 bases not matched to a gene.

The CDR3 coding sequence is TGTGCCAGCAGCCGACAGGGTCTACCTACCGGGGAGCTGTTTTTT. Encoded protein: CASSRQGLPTGELFF. This rearrangement joins TRBV27 to TRBJ2-2; TRBD1 matches 7 bases. J was trimmed by 5 bases and V by 6 bases; bases with no gene match: 9. CDR1 and CDR2 from the germline V gene are MNHEY and SMNVEV (reference sequence). The CDR3 runs 15 residues.

The chain has TRBV7-9 and TRBJ2-7; weak D call: TRBD2 (6 bases). The germline V gene encodes CDR1 SEHNR and CDR2 FQNEAQ (reference sequence). The CDR3 has 13 amino acids. V lost 5 bases and J 4 bases, leaving 12 bases between the germline ends. The CDR3 DNA follows: TGTGCCAGCAGCCCTTTACTAGCTTACGAGCAGTACTTC. Amino acids: CASSPLLAYEQYF.

The chain couples TRBV5-6 to TRBJ2-3; 12 bases map to TRBD1. CDR3 size: 16 residues. With 0 bases clipped from V and 6 bases from J, the junction kept 5 bases outside the gene matches. Per the germline V gene, CDR1 is SGHDT and CDR2 is YYEEEE. The CDR3 is CASSLAGTGGWDTQYF. CDR3 DNA: TGTGCCAGCAGCTTGGCCGGGACAGGGGGCTGGGATACGCAGTATTTT. The full variable domain, its missing parts supplied by reference TRBV5-6 and TRBJ2-3, is DAGVTQSPTHLIKTRGQQVTLRCSPKSGHDTVSWYQQALGQGPQFIFQYYEEEERQRGNFPDRFSGHQFPNYSSELNVNALLLGDSALYLCASSLAGTGGWDTQYFGPGTRLTVL.

Here the CDR3 reads CASSVGRTGGNTEAFF. Here the CDR3 DNA reads TGTGCCAGCAGCGTAGGGAGGACGGGAGGGAACACTGAAGCTTTCTTT. The chain carries TRBV9 and TRBJ1-1; D is unresolved. The V end was cut by 0 bases, the J end by 1 base, with 13 bases between. Germline loops: CDR1 SGDLS, CDR2 YYNGEE. The CDR3 has 16 residues.

This rearrangement joins TRBV7-9 to TRBJ2-2; the match to TRBD2 covers 7 bases. After removal of 5 bases from V and 6 bases from J, the junction contained 9 bases not matched to a gene. Germline-derived CDR1 and CDR2 are SEHNR and FQNEAQ (reference sequence). This CDR3 region has 15 residues. As DNA, the CDR3 is TGTGCCAGCAGCCCGGCGGGGGTCGACGCCGGGGAGCTGTTTTTT. It is translated as CASSPAGVDAGELFF.

The V gene is TRBV19, the J gene TRBJ1-2; D is uncertain. Trimming cost V 10 bases and J 6 bases, with 18 bases left between them. The CDR3 consists of 13 residues. Germline assignment: CDR1 LNHDA and CDR2 SQIVND (reference sequence). This CDR3 is CATRQGFLNGYTF. CDR3 sequence (DNA): TGTGCCACTCGTCAAGGGTTCCTTAATGGCTACACCTTC.

The chain uses TRBV7-2 and TRBJ2-7, with TRBD1 matching over 9 bases. CDR3 size: 15 residues. The junction had 7 bases not matched to a gene; V was cut back by 5 bases and J by 2 bases. Germline V gives CDR1 SGHTA, CDR2 FQGNSA. CDR3 nucleotide sequence: TGTGCCAGCAGCCTAAGCGGGGACAGGGCCTACGAGCAGTACTTC. This sequence encodes CASSLSGDRAYEQYF. The entire variable domain, with the rest obtained from reference TRBV7-2 and TRBJ2-7, is as follows: GAGVSQSPSNKVTEKGKDVELRCDPISGHTALYWYRQSLGQGLEFLIYFQGNSAPDKSGLPSDRFSAERTGGSVSTLTIQRTQQEDSAVYLCASSLSGDRAYEQYFGPGTRLTVT.

The gene calls are TRBV27 and TRBJ2-3, with TRBD2 identical over 12 bases. Trimming removed 10 bases from V and 5 bases from J; junction bases left unmatched: 13. The CDR3 length is 16 residues. CDR1 and CDR2 from the germline V gene are MNHEY and SMNVEV (reference sequence). The CDR3 loop reads CATRRSSGGAKDTQYF. In DNA, the CDR3 is TGTGCCACCCGACGATCTAGCGGGGGGGCTAAAGATACGCAGTATTTT.

The chain joins TRBV24-1 to TRBJ2-3; the D is unclear. The CDR3 runs 13 residues. Germline lookup yields CDR1 KGHDR and CDR2 SFDVKD. The ends were cut back, 0 bases at V and 6 bases at J, with 6 bases in the middle. The CDR3, as DNA: TGTGCCACCAGTGATTTGGACGGGGATACGCAGTATTTT. Its protein product is CATSDLDGDTQYF.

V gene TRBV20-1 combines with J gene TRBJ2-1; 9 bases align to TRBD2. The germline V gene encodes CDR1 DFQATT and CDR2 SNEGSKA (reference sequence). The CDR3 loop spans 17 amino acids. Trimming at V came to 1 base and at J to 5 bases, leaving 12 bases not matched to a gene. CDR3 in amino acids: CSARGSGGTPPNNEQFF. The CDR3 nucleotides read TGCAGTGCTAGAGGGAGCGGGGGGACGCCGCCCAACAATGAGCAGTTCTTC.

The chain uses TRBV5-4 and TRBJ2-7, with TRBD1 matching 7 bases. V gave up 2 bases and J gave up 2 bases; unmatched junction bases: 4. There are 14 residues in the CDR3. The V gene's germline CDR1 is SGHNT and CDR2 YYREEE (reference sequence). Written as DNA, the CDR3 is TGTGCCAGCAGCTTACGGGGACAGCCCTACGAGCAGTACTTC. This encodes CASSLRGQPYEQYF.

The CDR3 region is CSVRQGNTEAFF. The CDR3 region has the DNA TGCAGCGTTCGACAAGGGAATACTGAAGCTTTCTTT. This sequence joins TRBV29-1 and TRBJ1-1; D is unresolved. Trimming stripped 5 bases from V and 5 bases from J, with 12 bases between. This CDR3 has 12 amino acids. Germline CDR1 is SQVTM and CDR2 is ANQGSEA.

V usage is TRBV11-2 and J usage is TRBJ2-3; TRBD2 agrees at 8 bases. The CDR3 is 17 residues long. V shed 7 bases and J 0 bases; nucleotides not matched to a gene: 12. Per germline, CDR1 SGHAT and CDR2 FQNNGV. The CDR3 sequence is CASTFPGGRGSTDTQYF. The CDR3 DNA sequence: TGTGCCAGCACTTTCCCGGGGGGGCGGGGAAGCACAGATACGCAGTATTTT.